One and the same sample provided the 14 T cell receptor beta chains below, sequenced in a study of OX40 agonist ivuxolimab in advanced cancers. Assay: immunoSEQ multiplex PCR; the TCRdb copy retains only in-frame clones and omits some. The sample carries around 88,000 clones, under 95% recorded once. Sequencing used CD4+ or CD8+ T cells sorted from blood, obtained in a trial of the OX40 agonist ivuxolimab. Receptor source: an adult with an advanced solid tumor such as melanoma, head and neck, liver or kidney cancer.

V usage is TRBV10-3 and J usage is TRBJ1-1; no definite D call. Trimming cost V 3 bases and J 1 base, with 6 bases left between them. Germline V gene sequence: CDR1 ENHRY, CDR2 SYGVKD. The CDR3 covers 13 residues. Here the CDR3 reads CAISEMGNTEAFF. CDR3 bases: TGTGCCATCAGTGAAATGGGGAACACTGAAGCTTTCTTT.

This chain joins TRBV11-2 and TRBJ2-1; the D gene is possibly TRBD1 (7 bases). The length of the CDR3 is 14 residues. V lost 5 bases and J lost 12, with 20 bases in between. Germline V CDR1 and CDR2: SGHAT, FQNNGV. CDR3 nucleotide sequence: TGTGCCAGCAGCCAATCGGGACTCCCAGGGGGGCAGTTCTTC. Its translation is CASSQSGLPGGQFF.

This clone was found once. The rearrangement joins TRBV5-4 to TRBJ2-7; TRBD2 agrees at 14 bases. Per the germline V gene, CDR1 is SGHNT and CDR2 is YYREEE (reference sequence). This CDR3 is built from 16 residues. V gave up 6 bases and J gave up 4 bases; unmatched junction bases: 9. CDR3 residues: CASTMTSGGEFYEQYF. The CDR3 nucleotides are TGTGCCAGCACCATGACTAGCGGGGGGGAGTTTTACGAGCAGTACTTC.

The CDR3 is CAWARREGYTF. The CDR3, as DNA: TGTGCCTGGGCGCGACGGGAGGGCTACACCTTC. The chain recombines TRBV30 with TRBJ1-2; D unresolved. Trimming took 5 bases from V and 8 from J, leaving 12 bases between them. Germline CDR1 and CDR2: GTSNPN and SVGIG (reference sequence). The CDR3 has 11 residues.

The chain carries TRBV2 and TRBJ1-1, with 8 positions matching TRBD1. The CDR3 is made up of 14 amino acids. Per the germline V gene, CDR1 is SNHLY and CDR2 is FYNNEI. Unmatched junction bases numbered 5, after V lost 7 bases and J lost 1 base. Here the CDR3 DNA reads TGTGCCAGCACTACGGGACAGGCGAACACTGAAGCTTTCTTT. Protein product: CASTTGQANTEAFF.

The V gene is TRBV27, the J gene TRBJ1-4; D unclear. The CDR3 loop spans 15 amino acids. Germline CDR1 reads MNHEY; CDR2 reads SMNVEV (reference sequence). With 4 bases removed from V and 8 bases from J, the gap between germline ends came to 17 bases. This chain's CDR3 is CASSSLGPGYEKLFF. Here the CDR3 DNA reads TGTGCCAGCAGTTCCCTGGGCCCTGGTTACGAAAAACTGTTTTTT.

The chain carries TRBV7-2 and TRBJ2-7; TRBD1 aligns across 9 bases. The CDR3 has 16 amino acids. Looked up from germline, CDR1 is SGHTA and CDR2 is FQGNSA. Trimming cost V 8 bases and J 2 bases; bases outside gene matches: 13. The CDR3 reads CASVPSSGTGTYEQYF. The CDR3 DNA sequence: TGTGCCAGCGTACCCTCCTCCGGGACAGGGACCTACGAGCAGTACTTC.

The CDR3 sequence is CASSLSASTDTQYF. The CDR3 region has the DNA TGTGCCAGCAGCTTGTCCGCCAGCACAGATACGCAGTATTTT. The V and J genes are TRBV7-3 and TRBJ2-3; D gene unclear. The CDR3 runs 14 residues. CDR1 and CDR2 (germline): SGHTA, FQGTGA. V gave up 3 bases and J gave up 0 bases, with 7 bases separating them. Looking up the rest from reference TRBV7-3 and TRBJ2-3 gives the full variable domain: GAGVSQTPSNKVTEKGKYVELRCDPISGHTALYWYRQSLGQGPEFLIYFQGTGAADDSGLPNDRFFAVRPEGSVSTLKIQRTERGDSAVYLCASSLSASTDTQYFGPGTRLTVL.

The chain carries TRBV2 and TRBJ2-7, with D uncertain. CDR3 size: 15 residues. V was clipped by 6 bases and J by 0 bases, with 15 bases between them. Per germline, CDR1 SNHLY and CDR2 FYNNEI. The CDR3 spells CASRPRRTYSYEQYF. The CDR3, as DNA: TGTGCCAGCAGACCACGCCGTACCTACTCCTACGAGCAGTACTTC. The full variable domain, completed using reference TRBV2 and TRBJ2-7, is EPEVTQTPSHQVTQMGQEVILRCVPISNHLYFYWYRQILGQKVEFLVSFYNNEISEKSEIFDDQFSVERPDGSNFTLKIRSTKLEDSAMYFCASRPRRTYSYEQYFGPGTRLTVT.

The rearrangement links TRBV9 to TRBJ2-1; 9 bases fit TRBD1. This CDR3 is 16 amino acids long. The germline V gene has CDR1 SGDLS and CDR2 YYNGEE. V lost 0 bases to trimming and J lost 4 bases; unmatched junction nucleotides: 5. CDR3 amino acids: CASSVGADRGYNEQFF. DNA of the CDR3: TGTGCCAGCAGCGTAGGGGCGGACAGGGGATACAATGAGCAGTTCTTC.

In nucleotides, the CDR3 is TGTGCCAGCAGCTTAGGGTCAAGGACGGGCACAGATACGCAGTATTTT. As protein: CASSLGSRTGTDTQYF. This chain connects TRBV11-3 to TRBJ2-3; D remains ambiguous. CDR1 SGHNT and CDR2 YENEEA come from the germline V gene. The CDR3 has 16 residues. The germline V and J ends were trimmed by 1 base and 1 base, with 12 bases remaining between them. Based on the CDR3 plus reference TRBV11-3 and TRBJ2-3, the full variable domain is EAGVVQSPRYKIIEKKQPVAFWCNPISGHNTLYWYLQNLGQGPELLIRYENEEAVDDSQLPKDRFSAERLKGVDSTLKIQPAELGDSAVYLCASSLGSRTGTDTQYFGPGTRLTVL.

The chain employs TRBV6-5 and TRBJ2-7; D is possibly TRBD2 (6 bases). Deletions cut 8 bases from V and 0 bases from J, with 14 bases between. CDR3 size: 14 residues. Per germline, CDR1 MNHEY and CDR2 SVGAGI. The CDR3 DNA reads TGTGCCAGCTCGGAGACTAGGCCCTCCTACGAGCAGTACTTC. It translates to CASSETRPSYEQYF.

This clone was observed a few times. The J gene is TRBJ1-2, the V gene TRBV14, with D unclear. Looked up from germline, CDR1 is SGHDN and CDR2 is FVKESK. Trimming cost V 1 base and J 4 bases, with 4 bases left between them. The CDR3 totals 12 residues. CDR3 region: CASSQAVYGYTF. The CDR3 coding sequence is TGTGCCAGCAGCCAAGCGGTCTATGGCTACACCTTC.

This clone has just one count. This chain links TRBV6-1 with TRBJ1-2, with 7 bases fitting TRBD1. CDR1 and CDR2 from the germline V gene are MNHNS and SASEGT. V lost 5 bases and J lost 4; bases outside the gene matches: 7. This CDR3 contains 14 residues. CDR3 sequence: CASSYSDRLYGYTF. Written as DNA, the CDR3 is TGTGCCAGCAGTTATTCGGACAGGCTCTATGGCTACACCTTC.